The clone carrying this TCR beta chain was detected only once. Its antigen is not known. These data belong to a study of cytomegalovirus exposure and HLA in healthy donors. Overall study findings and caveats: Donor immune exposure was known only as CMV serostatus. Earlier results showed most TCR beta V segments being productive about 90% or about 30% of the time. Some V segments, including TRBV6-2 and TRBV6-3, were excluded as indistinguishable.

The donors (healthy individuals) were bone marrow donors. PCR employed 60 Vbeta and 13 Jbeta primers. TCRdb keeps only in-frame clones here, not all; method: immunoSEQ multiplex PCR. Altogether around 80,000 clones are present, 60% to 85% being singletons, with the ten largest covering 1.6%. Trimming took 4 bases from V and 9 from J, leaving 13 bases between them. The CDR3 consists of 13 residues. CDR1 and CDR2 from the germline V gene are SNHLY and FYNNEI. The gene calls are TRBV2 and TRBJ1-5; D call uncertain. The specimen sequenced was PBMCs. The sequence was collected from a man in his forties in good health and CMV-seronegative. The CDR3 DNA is TGTGCCAGCAGTGGGCAGCTAGATCCGCCCCAGCATTTT. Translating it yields CASSGQLDPPQHF.